The next 21 T cell receptor beta chains were all read from a single sample in a study of blood T cell repertoires in COVID-19. Sequenced by immunoSEQ multiplex PCR; TCRdb stores in-frame clones only, minus some. The sample lists a few hundred thousand clones, roughly nine tenths occurring once. The sample consisted of PBMCs or T cells enriched from blood (not recorded which). The origin of the receptors is a woman aged 18-29 years in a cohort exposed to, infected with or recovered from COVID-19 (not recorded which).

The chain recombines TRBV5-1 with TRBJ2-1, with TRBD1 identical over 7 bases. In germline, CDR1 is SGHRS, CDR2 YFSETQ. This CDR3 comprises 12 residues. V lost 4 bases and J lost 8; bases outside the gene matches: 3. The CDR3 is CASSGTGDEQFF. The CDR3 coding sequence is TGCGCCAGCAGCGGAACAGGGGATGAGCAGTTCTTC.

This clone occurred a few times. This chain connects TRBV6-4 to TRBJ2-4; 9 positions agree with TRBD1. This CDR3 has 13 residues. The junction had 4 bases not matched to a gene; V was cut back by 8 bases and J by 5 bases. CDR1 is MRHNA, CDR2 SNTAGT, per germline. The CDR3 loop is CASPWTGENIQYF. The DNA of the CDR3 is TGTGCCAGCCCCTGGACAGGGGAAAACATTCAGTACTTC.

This clone was recorded only once. V gene TRBV5-1 combines with J gene TRBJ1-6, with D maybe TRBD1 (6 bases). The V end was cut by 0 bases, the J end by 4 bases, with 20 bases between. CDR1 is SGHRS, CDR2 YFSETQ, per germline. The CDR3 extends over 19 amino acids. The CDR3 spells CASSLAYYRAGAYNSPLHF. The DNA for the CDR3 is TGCGCCAGCAGCTTGGCGTACTACAGGGCCGGGGCGTATAATTCACCCCTCCACTTT.

This clone was seen once. This chain links TRBV2 with TRBJ2-1; TRBD2 agrees at 8 bases. This CDR3 has 16 residues. V was clipped by 6 bases and J by 10 bases; unmatched bases: 17. Germline loops: CDR1 SNHLY, CDR2 FYNNEI. CDR3 sequence (DNA): TGTGCCAGCAGGGGGATATATAGCGGGAACTTACGAGAGCAGTTCTTC. Translation: CASRGIYSGNLREQFF.

In nucleotides, the CDR3 is TGCGCCAGCAGCCCCGTGACTAGCGGGAGCTCCTACAATGAGCAGTTCTTC. Protein: CASSPVTSGSSYNEQFF. The chain combines TRBV4-1 with TRBJ2-1; 12 bases fit TRBD2. The germline CDR1 and CDR2 sequences are MGHRA and YSYEKL. V shed 4 bases and J 0 bases; nucleotides not matched to a gene: 4. The CDR3 consists of 17 residues.

The chain carries TRBV7-9 and TRBJ2-7; 10 bases align to TRBD2. There are 17 residues in the CDR3. Per germline, CDR1 SEHNR and CDR2 FQNEAQ (reference sequence). V was pared by 1 base and J by 0 bases, with 6 bases of the junction left unmatched. CDR3: CASSLVSGGTSSYEQYF. The CDR3 nucleotides are TGTGCCAGCAGCTTAGTTAGCGGGGGGACAAGCTCCTACGAGCAGTACTTC.

The chain employs TRBV18 and TRBJ2-5; 11 nucleotides match TRBD2. The CDR3 is 17 residues long. Germline CDR1 KGHSH, CDR2 LQKENI. Trimming removed 6 bases from V and 5 bases from J; junction bases left unmatched: 14. As DNA, the CDR3 is TGTGCCAGCTCGCCGAACCTGATAGCGGGGGGGTCGGAGACCCAGTACTTC. It yields the protein CASSPNLIAGGSETQYF. Full variable domain (outside the CDR3, taken from reference TRBV18 and TRBJ2-5): NAGVMQNPRHLVRRRGQEARLRCSPMKGHSHVYWYRQLPEEGLKFMVYLQKENIIDESGMPKERFSAEFPKEGPSILRIQQVVRGDSAAYFCASSPNLIAGGSETQYFGPGTRLLVL.

CDR3 nucleotides: TGTGCCAGCAGTGGAGGGGGACAGCGACCTAAGAACACTGAAGCTTTCTTT. It translates to CASSGGGQRPKNTEAFF. This sequence joins TRBV7-4 and TRBJ1-1, with 7 bases aligning to TRBD1. The length of the CDR3 is 17 residues. Trimming took 6 bases from V and 1 from J; bases not matched to a gene: 14. Germline V gene data show CDR1 as SGHVT and CDR2 as SQSDAQ. Variable domain in full (rest from reference TRBV7-4 and TRBJ1-1): GAGVSQSPRYKVAKRGRDVALRCDSISGHVTLYWYRQTLGQGSEVLTYSQSDAQRDKSGRPSGRFSAERPERSVSTLKIQRTEQGDSAVYLCASSGGGQRPKNTEAFFGQGTRLTVV.

This chain uses TRBV5-1 with TRBJ2-1; 7 bases agree with TRBD2. J was trimmed by 7 bases and V by 0 bases; bases with no gene match: 13. Germline V gene sequence: CDR1 SGHRS, CDR2 YFSETQ. The CDR3 consists of 17 residues. The CDR3 spells CASSLERGPQVRNEQFF. In DNA form, the CDR3 reads TGCGCCAGCAGCTTGGAGCGGGGACCCCAGGTTAGGAATGAGCAGTTCTTC.

This clone came up once. J is TRBJ1-1 and V is TRBV11-3, with 10 bases lining up with TRBD1. The V gene end was trimmed by 5 bases and the J gene end by 6 bases; junction bases not matched to a gene: 3. Germline CDR1 SGHNT, CDR2 YENEEA. CDR3 length: 13 amino acids. The CDR3 is CASSPGQGAEAFF. Here the CDR3 DNA reads TGTGCCAGCAGCCCCGGACAGGGGGCTGAAGCTTTCTTT.

The J gene is TRBJ1-5, the V gene TRBV27; D not certain. With 2 bases removed from V and 3 bases from J, the gap between germline ends came to 11 bases. Germline assignment: CDR1 MNHEY and CDR2 SMNVEV (reference sequence). This CDR3 spans 15 amino acids. DNA of the CDR3: TGTGCCAGCAGTTTAAGACGAGCGGACAATCAGCCCCAGCATTTT. It codes for CASSLRRADNQPQHF.

The V and J genes are TRBV29-1 and TRBJ2-3; D uncertain. In germline, CDR1 is SQVTM, CDR2 ANQGSEA. The germline V and J ends were trimmed by 0 bases and 5 bases, with 9 bases remaining between them. This CDR3 has 13 residues. The CDR3 nucleotides are TGCAGCGTTGAAGAGGGCCTCCAAGATACGCAGTATTTT. Amino acid sequence: CSVEEGLQDTQYF.

This clone has only a few counts. The rearrangement uses TRBV10-3 and TRBJ1-2, with TRBD1 identical over 9 bases. V lost 2 bases, J lost 8 bases, and 9 bases stayed unmatched. The germline V gene has CDR1 ENHRY and CDR2 SYGVKD. The CDR3 sequence is 15 residues long. CDR3 amino acids: CAISEPRTGEGGYTF. CDR3 in DNA: TGTGCCATCAGTGAGCCGAGGACAGGGGAGGGGGGCTACACCTTC.

The chain uses TRBV3-1 (or the pseudogene TRBV3-2) and TRBJ1-2; no clear D. This CDR3 spans 13 amino acids. V was trimmed by 0 bases and J by 8 bases, leaving 10 bases between them. The germline V gene encodes CDR1 LGHDT and CDR2 YNNKEL (reference sequence). CDR3 coding DNA: TGTGCCAGCAGCCAAGAATCCGAGCGGGGCTACACCTTC. Translating gives CASSQESERGYTF.

The V gene is TRBV14, the J gene TRBJ2-1; possible D gene TRBD2, 6 bases. Germline-derived CDR1 and CDR2 are SGHDN and FVKESK. V lost 6 bases, J lost 1 base, and 10 bases lay in between. This CDR3 has 14 amino acids. The DNA of the CDR3 is TGTGCCAGCAGTATTAGCGGTTCCTACAATGAGCAGTTCTTC. It encodes CASSISGSYNEQFF.

The CDR3, as DNA: TGTGCCAGCAGCGAAAGACAGGGGGGTCAAGAGACCCAGTACTTC. Encoded protein: CASSERQGGQETQYF. The chain joins TRBV9 to TRBJ2-5; 9 nucleotides line up with TRBD1. Germline loops: CDR1 SGDLS, CDR2 YYNGEE. This CDR3 is 15 amino acids long. Trimming removed 3 bases from V and 2 bases from J; junction bases left unmatched: 5.

This rearrangement joins TRBV7-3 to TRBJ2-7, with D maybe TRBD1 (6 bases). From germline, CDR1 is SGHTA and CDR2 FQGTGA. This CDR3 region has 13 residues. The germline V and J ends were trimmed by 5 bases and 3 bases, with 11 bases remaining between them. DNA for the CDR3: TGTGCCAGCAGCGTCGAAGGGGGCTACGAGCAGTACTTC. Translated: CASSVEGGYEQYF.

The chain employs TRBV4-1 and TRBJ2-1, with 7 bases fitting TRBD2. With V trimmed by 0 bases and J by 0 bases, 5 bases remained unmatched. Germline CDR1 MGHRA, CDR2 YSYEKL. The CDR3 has 17 amino acids. Written as DNA, the CDR3 is TGCGCCAGCAGCCAAGATAGAGGCGGGGGCTCCTACAATGAGCAGTTCTTC. This encodes CASSQDRGGGSYNEQFF.

V is TRBV5-5 and J is TRBJ2-7, with TRBD2 identical over 8 bases. Germline V gives CDR1 SGHKS, CDR2 YYEKEE (reference sequence). The CDR3 runs 18 residues. V was clipped by 0 bases and J by 4 bases; unmatched bases: 15. CDR3 sequence: CASSLASLAGRGSYEQYF. The CDR3 nucleotides are TGTGCCAGCAGCTTGGCCTCTTTAGCGGGGCGGGGGAGTTACGAGCAGTACTTC.

The chain has TRBV2 and TRBJ1-1; TRBD1 agrees at 7 bases. The CDR3 consists of 13 residues. The junction had 5 bases not matched to a gene; V was cut back by 9 bases and J by 1 base. Per germline, CDR1 SNHLY and CDR2 FYNNEI. The CDR3 coding sequence is TGTGCCAGTACAGGGGCACAGAACACTGAAGCTTTCTTT. Amino acids: CASTGAQNTEAFF.

The chain uses TRBV5-1 and TRBJ2-5; TRBD2 agrees at 14 bases. The V gene's germline CDR1 is SGHRS and CDR2 YFSETQ. V lost 4 bases to trimming and J lost 2 bases; unmatched junction nucleotides: 4. The CDR3 loop spans 16 amino acids. CDR3 region: CASSQGLAGGQETQYF. The CDR3 DNA reads TGCGCCAGCAGCCAAGGACTAGCGGGGGGTCAAGAGACCCAGTACTTC. Full variable domain (rest looked up from reference TRBV5-1 and TRBJ2-5): KAGVTQTPRYLIKTRGQQVTLSCSPISGHRSVSWYQQTPGQGLQFLFEYFSETQRNKGNFPGRFSGRQFSNSRSEMNVSTLELGDSALYLCASSQGLAGGQETQYFGPGTRLLVL.